The 22 T cell receptor beta chains below all came from one sample that was sequenced in a study of PD-1 blockade in classical Hodgkin lymphoma. Time point reported: cycle 4 day 1 (C4D1), after more than five weeks of nivolumab. There was relapse after autologous stem cell transplantation in every patient, and there was variation in brentuximab vedotin exposure. Produced via immunoSEQ multiplex PCR; TCRdb's table is partial and in-frame only. The profile shows roughly 51,000 clones, about 80% of them singletons. The sequencing here drew on peripheral blood mononuclear cells (PBMCs), taken before the fourth cycle of nivolumab. The receptor set was obtained from a human donor with classical Hodgkin lymphoma.

The chain employs TRBV29-1 and TRBJ1-1; TRBD1 might be the D (6 bases). The germline gives CDR1 SQVTM, CDR2 ANQGSEA. V dropped 0 bases and J dropped 1 base, with 9 bases sitting between them. The CDR3 is made up of 14 amino acids. The CDR3 bases are TGCAGCGTTGAAGATCCGGGACAGAACACTGAAGCTTTCTTT. The encoded protein is CSVEDPGQNTEAFF.

This clone appeared a few times. V gene TRBV11-3 combines with J gene TRBJ1-1; maybe TRBD1 (5 bases). Germline-derived CDR1 and CDR2 are SGHNT and YENEEA. Trimming took 5 bases from V and 3 from J, leaving 10 bases between them. CDR3 length equals 13 residues. CDR3 sequence reads: CASSESGYTEAFF. CDR3 coding DNA: TGTGCCAGCAGCGAGTCAGGGTACACTGAAGCTTTCTTT.

Only a few counts were recorded for this clone. The gene calls are TRBV25-1 and TRBJ2-1; 11 bases agree with TRBD1. V was clipped by 4 bases and J by 7 bases; unmatched bases: 6. CDR1 and CDR2 (germline): MGHDK, SYGVNS. This CDR3 has 15 residues. The DNA for the CDR3 is TGTGCCAGCAGTGTCGGACAGGGGGCTGGGAATGAGCAGTTCTTC. Protein: CASSVGQGAGNEQFF.

The chain uses TRBV23-1 and TRBJ2-5, with 7 bases fitting TRBD2. TRBV23-1 belongs to the ORF category, with a function that is uncertain. CDR3 length: 12 residues. Losses at the gene ends were 6 bases for V and 7 bases for J; bases not matched to a gene: 5. Here the CDR3 reads CASSRGEGTQYF. The CDR3 DNA is TGCGCCAGCAGCCGGGGGGAAGGGACCCAGTACTTC.

V gene TRBV28 combines with J gene TRBJ2-7; 9 bases fit TRBD1. The CDR3 runs 16 residues. J lost 3 bases, V lost 3 bases, and 9 bases had no gene match. In germline, CDR1 is MDHEN, CDR2 SYDVKM. The CDR3 here is CASSFPRDREDYEQYF. For the CDR3, the DNA is TGTGCCAGCAGTTTCCCCCGGGACAGGGAGGACTACGAGCAGTACTTC.

The CDR3 bases are TGTGCCAGCAGCTCAGGGCCGGGGTCGGGCAATCAGCCCCAGCATTTT. The encoded protein is CASSSGPGSGNQPQHF. This rearrangement joins TRBV5-8 to TRBJ1-5; D perhaps matches TRBD1 (5 bases). Trimming removed 3 bases at V and 2 bases at J, with 15 bases between. The germline gives CDR1 SGHTS, CDR2 YDEGEE. The CDR3 is 16 residues long.

The chain combines TRBV6-1 with TRBJ2-7; 8 nucleotides line up with TRBD1. The J segment lost 0 bases and the V segment lost 6 bases, leaving 4 bases of the junction unmatched. This CDR3 has 14 amino acids. The germline gives CDR1 MNHNS, CDR2 SASEGT. The CDR3 is CASRRTGSSYEQYF. The CDR3 nucleotides read TGTGCCAGCAGAAGGACAGGGAGCTCCTACGAGCAGTACTTC.

V is TRBV6-5 and J is TRBJ1-2; 10 bases are a match to TRBD1. With V trimmed by 7 bases and J by 5 bases, 7 bases remained unmatched. Germline V gene lookup returns CDR1 MNHEY and CDR2 SVGAGI. CDR3 length: 14 amino acids. CDR3 sequence reads: CASISGTGDYGYTF. CDR3 nucleotides: TGTGCCAGCATCTCTGGGACAGGGGATTATGGCTACACCTTC.

The chain recombines TRBV28 with TRBJ2-7; D is perhaps TRBD1 (6 bases). The CDR3 is 14 amino acids. The germline CDR1 and CDR2 sequences are MDHEN and SYDVKM. The V gene lost 6 bases and the J gene lost 2 bases, with 14 bases spanning the gap. CDR3 bases: TGTGCCAGCAGGGGGGCCGGGACCACCTACGAGCAGTACTTC. Protein: CASRGAGTTYEQYF.

This clone occurred a few times. The rearrangement joins TRBV10-2 to TRBJ2-5; D tentatively reads TRBD1 or TRBD2 (5 bases each). Trimming removed 2 bases from V and 1 base from J, with 8 bases in between. CDR1 and CDR2 from the germline V gene are WSHSY and SAAADI. The CDR3 length is 14 residues. The CDR3 sequence: CASSELGTQETQYF. The CDR3 region has the DNA TGCGCCAGCAGTGAGCTCGGGACCCAAGAGACCCAGTACTTC.

The chain recombines TRBV10-2 with TRBJ1-1; 11 bases line up with TRBD1. The germline CDR1 and CDR2 sequences are WSHSY and SAAADI. CDR3 size: 15 residues. With 4 bases clipped from V and 3 bases from J, the junction kept 4 bases outside the gene matches. CDR3 sequence: CASSGGTGGDTEAFF. The CDR3 DNA reads TGCGCCAGCAGTGGGGGGACAGGGGGTGACACTGAAGCTTTCTTT.

Here the CDR3 DNA reads TGCAGCGTGGTCCGTTTGAATACGCAGTATTTT. Protein product: CSVVRLNTQYF. The V gene is TRBV29-1, the J gene TRBJ2-3; no firm D call. The CDR3 sequence is 11 residues long. The V gene lost 6 bases and the J gene lost 7 bases, with 11 bases spanning the gap. Germline CDR1 is SQVTM and CDR2 is ANQGSEA.

The chain carries TRBV28 and TRBJ1-2; 7 nucleotides agree with TRBD1. Losses at the gene ends were 6 bases for V and 0 bases for J; bases not matched to a gene: 10. Germline CDR1 and CDR2: MDHEN and SYDVKM. This CDR3 is built from 16 residues. CDR3 loop: CASSPLQGRTNYGYTF. The CDR3 nucleotides are TGTGCCAGCAGCCCCCTACAGGGGCGGACTAACTATGGCTACACCTTC.

This sequence joins TRBV5-4 and TRBJ2-5; D unresolved. Germline loops: CDR1 SGHNT, CDR2 YYREEE (reference sequence). The germline V and J ends were trimmed by 4 bases and 1 base, with 8 bases remaining between them. This CDR3 spans 13 amino acids. Here the CDR3 DNA reads TGTGCCAGCAGCCTGAGCAGCCAAGAGACCCAGTACTTC. This encodes CASSLSSQETQYF.

The chain couples TRBV2 to TRBJ2-3; D gene ambiguous. Trimming left V 4 bases short and J 4 bases short, with 12 bases between. This CDR3 has 14 amino acids. Germline CDR1 SNHLY, CDR2 FYNNEI. CDR3 loop: CASSAQDGADTQYF. CDR3 nucleotides: TGTGCCAGCAGTGCCCAAGACGGCGCAGATACGCAGTATTTT. Full variable domain (remainder filled in from reference TRBV2 and TRBJ2-3): EPEVTQTPSHQVTQMGQEVILRCVPISNHLYFYWYRQILGQKVEFLVSFYNNEISEKSEIFDDQFSVERPDGSNFTLKIRSTKLEDSAMYFCASSAQDGADTQYFGPGTRLTVL.

There are a few counts of this clone. The chain combines TRBV2 with TRBJ2-1; D perhaps matches TRBD2 (5 bases). The CDR3 spans 14 residues. The V end was cut by 10 bases, the J end by 0 bases, with 13 bases between. The germline V gene encodes CDR1 SNHLY and CDR2 FYNNEI. The chain's CDR3 is CAIDSAYSYNEQFF. The CDR3 coding sequence is TGTGCCATCGATAGCGCATACTCCTACAATGAGCAGTTCTTC. Full variable domain (missing parts from reference TRBV2 and TRBJ2-1): EPEVTQTPSHQVTQMGQEVILRCVPISNHLYFYWYRQILGQKVEFLVSFYNNEISEKSEIFDDQFSVERPDGSNFTLKIRSTKLEDSAMYFCAIDSAYSYNEQFFGPGTRLTVL.

The V and J genes are TRBV28 and TRBJ1-1, with D perhaps TRBD1 (5 bases). This CDR3 has 14 amino acids. The V gene's germline CDR1 is MDHEN and CDR2 SYDVKM. The ends were cut back, 8 bases at V and 0 bases at J, with 13 bases in the middle. The CDR3 DNA reads TGTGCCAGCCGTTCCGGGACGTTGAACACTGAAGCTTTCTTT. Its protein is CASRSGTLNTEAFF.

CDR3 DNA: TGTGCCAGCAGAAGACTAGCGGGAGCACTATGGAATGAGCAGTTCTTC. Translation: CASRRLAGALWNEQFF. This chain uses TRBV27 with TRBJ2-1, with 12 bases that match TRBD2. This CDR3 region has 16 residues. The germline gives CDR1 MNHEY, CDR2 SMNVEV (reference sequence). V lost 6 bases and J lost 7; bases outside the gene matches: 10.

This clone was observed a single time. The chain uses TRBV6-5 and TRBJ2-7; the D call may be TRBD1 or TRBD2 (5 bases each). V was cut by 2 bases and J by 2 bases, with 10 bases left in between. The germline gives CDR1 MNHEY, CDR2 SVGAGI. CDR3 size: 14 residues. The CDR3 spells CASSYEGPPYEQYF. In nucleotides, the CDR3 is TGTGCCAGCAGTTACGAGGGACCGCCCTACGAGCAGTACTTC.

The CDR3 region is CASSLTGSNTGELFF. DNA for the CDR3: TGTGCCAGCTCACTAACAGGGTCCAACACCGGGGAGCTGTTTTTT. The V gene is TRBV18, the J gene TRBJ2-2, with D perhaps TRBD1 (6 bases). Between the trimmed V and J ends, which lost 4 bases and 2 bases, there was a span of 11 bases. The germline V gene has CDR1 KGHSH and CDR2 LQKENI. The CDR3 spans 15 residues. The full variable domain, with the rest looked up from reference TRBV18 and TRBJ2-2, is NAGVMQNPRHLVRRRGQEARLRCSPMKGHSHVYWYRQLPEEGLKFMVYLQKENIIDESGMPKERFSAEFPKEGPSILRIQQVVRGDSAAYFCASSLTGSNTGELFFGEGSRLTVL.

The rearrangement uses TRBV27 and TRBJ2-1; tentative D call: TRBD2 (6 bases). Germline V CDR1 and CDR2: MNHEY, SMNVEV (reference sequence). This CDR3 is built from 15 residues. The ends were cut back, 0 bases at V and 2 bases at J, with 8 bases in the middle. The CDR3 sequence is CASSLSSGPYNEQFF. The CDR3 DNA reads as TGTGCCAGCAGTTTATCTAGCGGACCCTACAATGAGCAGTTCTTC.

The CDR3 here is CASSLDWKETQYF. The CDR3 nucleotides read TGTGCCAGCAGCTTGGACTGGAAAGAGACCCAGTACTTC. The chain links TRBV5-4 to TRBJ2-5; the D is unclear. The germline CDR1 and CDR2 sequences are SGHNT and YYREEE (reference sequence). V lost 0 bases, J lost 3 bases, and 6 bases lay in between. The CDR3 is 13 residues long.